This is a list of T cell receptor beta chains from one sample in a study of blood T cell repertoires in COVID-19. TCRdb's copy holds only in-frame clones and misses some; the assay was immunoSEQ multiplex PCR. The data show 270,000 or so clones, 85% to 95% seen once. The sequenced sample was PBMCs or T cells enriched from blood (not recorded which). The receptors originated from a man aged 35 to 55 who had been exposed to COVID-19. CDR3s include the opening cysteine and the closing phenylalanine or tryptophan. D genes are given only for firm matches. Clone size is not always given. Where it is, it says once, few, many or a class for expanded clones.

v_call	j_call	clone_size	d_call	cdr3_nt	cdr3_aa
TRBV21-1	TRBJ2-3	once	-	TGTGCCAGCAGATCCTGCTTTACCGGGAGTAGCACAGATACGCAGTATTTT	CASRSCFTGSSTDTQYF
TRBV3-1/TRBV3-2	TRBJ2-2	-	-	TGTGCCAGCAGCCACCGTCTAGTTACGGATTTCGCCGGGGAGCTGTTTTTT	CASSHRLVTDFAGELFF
TRBV6-1	TRBJ2-7	-	-	TGTGCCAGCAGTGAAAGGGGCGGCGGATCCTACGAGCAGTACTTC	CASSERGGGSYEQYF
TRBV6-5	TRBJ2-7	-	TRBD2	TGTGCCAGCAGCCGAAGCGGGAGTGGGTCTTCCGAGCAGTACTTC	CASSRSGSGSSEQYF
TRBV5-6	TRBJ1-2	-	TRBD1	TGTGCCAGCAGCAGGACAGGACTCCTTCCTTTCTATGGCTACACCTTC	CASSRTGLLPFYGYTF
TRBV10-3	TRBJ1-1	-	-	TGTGCCATCAGCTACATTGAGGCCACTGAAGCTTTCTTT	CAISYIEATEAFF
TRBV19	TRBJ2-3	-	-	TGTGCCAGTGGGGCAGCTAAGACCCCAGATACGCAGTATTTT	CASGAAKTPDTQYF
TRBV12-5	TRBJ1-2	once	-	TGTGCTAGTGGTTTGGCCGCAGGGGTAGGCTACACCTTC	CASGLAAGVGYTF
TRBV11-2	TRBJ1-3	-	-	TGTGCCAGCAGCTTAGCGGGGTCAGGAAACACCATATATTTT	CASSLAGSGNTIYF
TRBV30	TRBJ1-1	-	TRBD1	TGTGCCTGGCAAGACCGGGACAGGGGACTCCACACTGAAGCTTTCTTT	CAWQDRDRGLHTEAFF
TRBV7-7	TRBJ2-1	-	-	TGTGCCAGCAGCTTAGATCGGGGATCCTCCTACAATGAGCAGTTCTTC	CASSLDRGSSYNEQFF
TRBV15	TRBJ2-1	once	-	TGTGCCACCAGCAGATATGCACCAGGGGTCAGGGACAATGAGCAGTTCTTC	CATSRYAPGVRDNEQFF
TRBV4-3	TRBJ2-2	-	TRBD1	TGCGCCAGCAGCCAAGGGACAGGGAACACCGGGGAGCTGTTTTTT	CASSQGTGNTGELFF
TRBV9	TRBJ2-1	-	TRBD2	TGTGCCAGCAGCGCTCGGACTAGGTTAGATGAGCAGTTCTTC	CASSARTRLDEQFF
TRBV16	TRBJ2-7	-	-	TGTGCCAGCAGCCATAGAAACAGAGCCTACGAGCAGTACTTC	CASSHRNRAYEQYF
TRBV9	TRBJ2-7	-	TRBD1	TGTGCCAGCAGCGTTACCGGGACAGGGTTCTACGAGCAGTACTTC	CASSVTGTGFYEQYF
TRBV5-1	TRBJ1-6	once	-	TGCGCCAGCAGCTTGTTGGGCAGTAATAATTCACCCCTCCACTTT	CASSLLGSNNSPLHF
TRBV7-9	TRBJ2-4	-	-	TGTGCCAGCAGCTTAACAGAAAGGTTCCAGTACTTC	CASSLTERFQYF
TRBV11-2	TRBJ2-3	-	TRBD2	TGTGCCAGCAGCTTAGGGGGGGGAGGGCCTCCAGATACGCAGTATTTT	CASSLGGGGPPDTQYF
TRBV11-2	TRBJ2-5	-	TRBD1	TGTGCCAGCACCAGACAGGGGGGGTACCAAGAGACCCAGTACTTC	CASTRQGGYQETQYF
TRBV27	TRBJ2-3	-	-	TGTGCCGTGCAGGGCGGAACAGATACGCAGTATTTT	CAVQGGTDTQYF
TRBV6-1	TRBJ2-2	-	TRBD2	TGTGCCAGCAGTGAAATACCTAGCGGGAGTACCGGGGAGCTGTTTTTT	CASSEIPSGSTGELFF
TRBV27	TRBJ2-7	-	TRBD2	TGTGCCAGCAGTTTCATTGCGGGAGTATTCAACGAGCAGTACTTC	CASSFIAGVFNEQYF
TRBV30	TRBJ2-5	-	-	TGTGCCTGGAGTCTCTTGGGGGGCCAAGAGACCCAGTACTTC	CAWSLLGGQETQYF
TRBV5-1	TRBJ1-2	-	-	TGCGCCAGCAGCATGCAGGGGTCAAAAGCGGAGGCCTATGGCTACACCTTC	CASSMQGSKAEAYGYTF
TRBV7-8	TRBJ2-1	-	TRBD2	TGTGCCAGCAGCGCTCCGGGACTAGCGGGACCCAACAATGAGCAGTTCTTC	CASSAPGLAGPNNEQFF
TRBV27	TRBJ2-2	-	TRBD1	TGTGCCAGCAGTTTGTACAGACAGGGTAACACCGGGGAGCTGTTTTTT	CASSLYRQGNTGELFF
TRBV19	TRBJ2-2	-	TRBD2	TGTGCCAGTAGGCTGGGGACTAGCGGACCCGCGAACACCGGGGAGCTGTTTTTT	CASRLGTSGPANTGELFF
TRBV2	TRBJ1-3	-	TRBD1	TGTGCCAGCAGTGAAGGCCAGACAGGGTCGGGAAACACCATATATTTT	CASSEGQTGSGNTIYF
TRBV27	TRBJ2-2	-	-	TGTGCCAGCAGTTTATCGCTGATCGTCGGGGCCGGGGAGCTGTTTTTT	CASSLSLIVGAGELFF
TRBV7-3	TRBJ2-2	-	TRBD1	TGTGCCAGCAGCCCCCCGGGACAGGGCGGCACCGGGGAGCTGTTTTTT	CASSPPGQGGTGELFF